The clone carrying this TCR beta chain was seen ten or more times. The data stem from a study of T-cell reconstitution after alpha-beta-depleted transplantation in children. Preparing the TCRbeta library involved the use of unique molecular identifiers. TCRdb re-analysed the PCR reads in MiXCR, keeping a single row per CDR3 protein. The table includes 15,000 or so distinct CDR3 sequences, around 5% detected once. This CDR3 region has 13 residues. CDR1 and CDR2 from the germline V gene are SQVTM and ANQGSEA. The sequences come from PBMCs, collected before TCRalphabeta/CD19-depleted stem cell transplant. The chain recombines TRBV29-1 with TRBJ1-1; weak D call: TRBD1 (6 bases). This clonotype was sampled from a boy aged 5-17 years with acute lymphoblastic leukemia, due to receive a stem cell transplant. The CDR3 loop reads CSGGQRGDTEAFF. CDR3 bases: TGCAGTGGGGGGCAGAGGGGTGACACTGAAGCTTTCTTT.